The 2 T cell receptor beta chains below come from one sample, sequenced in a study of T-cell memory formation after mild COVID-19. Using its own MiXCR run on the 5' RACE reads, TCRdb lists one record per CDR3 protein. The profile covers 380,000 or so distinct CDR3 sequences, with approximately 14% appearing a single time and about a fifth taken by the ten largest. Sequencing input: PBMCs or a T cell subset sorted from them (not recorded which). The receptors shown here come from a man aged 18 to 30 who had mild COVID-19 (a few samples of this study predate the infection). Cell type and time point are not known.

This clonotype was seen at least ten times. The V gene is TRBV7-3, the J gene TRBJ2-3, with TRBD2 matching over 10 bases. V was pared by 4 bases and J by 4 bases, with 8 bases of the junction left unmatched. This CDR3 is 16 amino acids long. Germline V gene lookup returns CDR1 SGHTA and CDR2 FQGTGA. This chain's CDR3 is CASSSFSGGTSDTQYF. The CDR3 DNA is TGTGCCAGCAGCTCCTTTAGCGGGGGGACTTCAGATACGCAGTATTTT.

Only a few counts were recorded for this clonotype. CDR3 bases: TGCAGTGCTAGAGAGGAACAGAACTCCTACGAGCAGTACTTC. Translating gives CSAREEQNSYEQYF. The V gene is TRBV20-1, the J gene TRBJ2-7; no firm D call. In germline, CDR1 is DFQATT, CDR2 SNEGSKA (reference sequence). This CDR3 comprises 14 residues. V was clipped by 0 bases and J by 0 bases, with 9 bases between them.